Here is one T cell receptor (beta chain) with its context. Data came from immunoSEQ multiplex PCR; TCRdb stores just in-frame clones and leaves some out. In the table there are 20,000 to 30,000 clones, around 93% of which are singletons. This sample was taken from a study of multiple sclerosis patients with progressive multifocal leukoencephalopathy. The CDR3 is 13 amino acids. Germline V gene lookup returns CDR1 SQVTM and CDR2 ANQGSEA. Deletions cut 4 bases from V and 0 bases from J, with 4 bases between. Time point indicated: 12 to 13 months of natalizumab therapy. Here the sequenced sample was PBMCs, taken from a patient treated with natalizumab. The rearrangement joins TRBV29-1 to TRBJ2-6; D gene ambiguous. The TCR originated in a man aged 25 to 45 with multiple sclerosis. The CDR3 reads CSVATSGANVLTF. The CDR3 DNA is TGCAGCGTTGCTACCTCTGGGGCCAACGTCCTGACTTTC.